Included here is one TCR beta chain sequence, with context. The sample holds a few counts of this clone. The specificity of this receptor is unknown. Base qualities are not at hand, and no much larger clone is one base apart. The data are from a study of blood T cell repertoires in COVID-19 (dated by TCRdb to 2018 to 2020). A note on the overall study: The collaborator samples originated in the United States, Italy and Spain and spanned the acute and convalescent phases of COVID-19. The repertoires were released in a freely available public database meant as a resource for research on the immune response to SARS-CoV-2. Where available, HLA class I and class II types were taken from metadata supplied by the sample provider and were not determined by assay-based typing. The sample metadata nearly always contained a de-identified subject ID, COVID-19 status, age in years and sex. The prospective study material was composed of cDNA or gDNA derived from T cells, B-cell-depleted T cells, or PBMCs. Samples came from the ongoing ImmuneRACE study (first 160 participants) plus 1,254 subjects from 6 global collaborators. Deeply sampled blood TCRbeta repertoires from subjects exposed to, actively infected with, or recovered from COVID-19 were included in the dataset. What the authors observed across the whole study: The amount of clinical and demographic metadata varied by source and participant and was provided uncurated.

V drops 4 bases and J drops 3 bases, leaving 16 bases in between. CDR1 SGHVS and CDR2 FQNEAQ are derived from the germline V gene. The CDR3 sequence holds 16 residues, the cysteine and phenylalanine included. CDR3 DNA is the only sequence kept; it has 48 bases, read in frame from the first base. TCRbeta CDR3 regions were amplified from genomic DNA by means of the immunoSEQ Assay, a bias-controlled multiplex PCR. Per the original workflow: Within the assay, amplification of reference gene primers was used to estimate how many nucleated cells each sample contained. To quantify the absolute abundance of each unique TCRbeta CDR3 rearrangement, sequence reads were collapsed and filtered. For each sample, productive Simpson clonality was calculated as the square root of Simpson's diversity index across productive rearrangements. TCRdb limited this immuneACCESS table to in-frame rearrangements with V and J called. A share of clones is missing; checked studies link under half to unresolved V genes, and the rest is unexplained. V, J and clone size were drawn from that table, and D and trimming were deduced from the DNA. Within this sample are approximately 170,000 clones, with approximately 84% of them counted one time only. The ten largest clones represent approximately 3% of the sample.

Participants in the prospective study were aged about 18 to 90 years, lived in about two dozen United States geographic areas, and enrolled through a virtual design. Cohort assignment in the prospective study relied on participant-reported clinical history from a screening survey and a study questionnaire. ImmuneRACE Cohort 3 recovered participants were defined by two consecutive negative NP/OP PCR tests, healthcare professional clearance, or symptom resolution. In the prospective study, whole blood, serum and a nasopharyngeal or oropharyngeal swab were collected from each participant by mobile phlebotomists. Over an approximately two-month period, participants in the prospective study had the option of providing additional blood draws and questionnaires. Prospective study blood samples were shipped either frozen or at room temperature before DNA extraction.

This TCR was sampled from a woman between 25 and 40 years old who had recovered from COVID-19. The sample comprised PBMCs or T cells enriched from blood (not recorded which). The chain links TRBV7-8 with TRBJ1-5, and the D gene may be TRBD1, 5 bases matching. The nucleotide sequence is TGTGCCAGCAGCTCTGGAAGGTCAGGGTACAATCAGCCCCAGCATTTT. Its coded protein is CASSSGRSGYNQPQHF.